Shown below are 21 T cell receptor beta chains from a single sample sequenced in a study of response to subunit inactivated influenza vaccine. TCRdb passed the RT-PCR reads through MiXCR, listing each CDR3 protein once. This sample has more than 400,000 distinct CDR3 sequences; about a tenth occur once, and the top ten carry approximately 12%. Sequencing was performed on PBMCs from blood, taken roughly 47 days after vaccination. The receptors derive from a man aged 50 to 60 who received an inactivated influenza vaccine.

This clonotype was seen more than once but under ten times. The chain recombines TRBV6-2 or TRBV6-3 with TRBJ1-6, with 10 bases that match TRBD1. The CDR3 runs 14 residues. Germline CDR1 and CDR2: MNHEY and SVGEGT. Trimming removed 4 bases from V and 9 bases from J; junction bases left unmatched: 3. The CDR3 coding sequence is TGTGCCAGCAGTTGGGACAGGGGCGGTTCACCCCTCCACTTT. It translates to CASSWDRGGSPLHF.

V usage is TRBV20-1 and J usage is TRBJ2-7; 7 bases map to TRBD2. V lost 2 bases, J lost 4 bases, and 8 bases stayed unmatched. Looked up from germline, CDR1 is DFQATT and CDR2 is SNEGSKA (reference sequence). This CDR3 is built from 14 residues. The CDR3 region has the DNA TGCAGTGCTAGATCCCGGACTAGTTATTACGAGCAGTACTTC. Translation gives CSARSRTSYYEQYF.

This chain joins TRBV18 and TRBJ2-3; no definite D call. Trimming took 1 base from V and 2 from J, leaving 7 bases between them. Germline CDR1 and CDR2: KGHSH and LQKENI. This CDR3 is 14 amino acids long. CDR3 sequence reads: CASSPLAVTDTQYF. The CDR3 DNA sequence: TGTGCCAGCTCACCACTGGCCGTCACAGATACGCAGTATTTT. The whole variable domain, remainder taken from reference TRBV18 and TRBJ2-3, is NAGVMQNPRHLVRRRGQEARLRCSPMKGHSHVYWYRQLPEEGLKFMVYLQKENIIDESGMPKERFSAEFPKEGPSILRIQQVVRGDSAAYFCASSPLAVTDTQYFGPGTRLTVL.

This clonotype was seen once. V is TRBV4-1 and J is TRBJ1-1, with TRBD1 as a possible D gene (5 bases). The ends were cut back, 2 bases at V and 4 bases at J, with 20 bases in the middle. The CDR3 is 17 amino acids. Germline V CDR1 and CDR2: MGHRA, YSYEKL. CDR3 residues: CASSQQGLMSRGTEAFF. Written as DNA, the CDR3 is TGCGCCAGCAGCCAACAGGGTCTTATGTCGAGGGGCACTGAAGCTTTCTTT.

The rearrangement joins TRBV5-8 to TRBJ1-6; TRBD1 matches 8 bases. V was pared by 4 bases and J by 9 bases, with 9 bases of the junction left unmatched. The CDR3 contains 15 residues. From germline, CDR1 is SGHTS and CDR2 YDEGEE. The CDR3 region has the DNA TGTGCCAGCAGCACCACCGGACAGGGAGTTTCACCCCTCCACTTT. Residues: CASSTTGQGVSPLHF.

The chain carries TRBV5-6 and TRBJ2-5, with TRBD2 matching 11 bases. Germline V lookup: CDR1 SGHDT, CDR2 YYEEEE. The V and J ends lost 0 bases and 6 bases, in that order; junction bases with no gene match: 7. This CDR3 is 16 amino acids long. DNA of the CDR3: TGTGCCAGCAGCTTGGTTGGTAGCGGGGGGGCGAAGACCCAGTACTTC. Translation gives CASSLVGSGGAKTQYF.

This clonotype was observed once. The rearrangement links TRBV27 to TRBJ2-3, with a tentative D call TRBD1 (5 bases). The V gene's germline CDR1 is MNHEY and CDR2 SMNVEV (reference sequence). V shed 5 bases and J shed 1 base, with 16 bases lying between them. This CDR3 is 16 amino acids long. This CDR3 reads CASSPVTVGGTDTQYF. CDR3 DNA sequence: TGTGCCAGCAGTCCTGTGACAGTCGGTGGCACAGATACGCAGTATTTT.

This clonotype was counted at least ten times. V gene TRBV28 combines with J gene TRBJ1-1; TRBD1 agrees at 7 bases. Losses at the gene ends were 7 bases for V and 2 bases for J; bases not matched to a gene: 19. Per germline, CDR1 MDHEN and CDR2 SYDVKM. This CDR3 spans 18 amino acids. The chain's CDR3 is CASTVPGLQGKLNTEAFF. The CDR3 region has the DNA TGTGCCAGCACCGTGCCCGGCTTACAGGGGAAGTTAAACACTGAAGCTTTCTTT.

This clonotype was observed a handful of times. The chain couples TRBV7-9 to TRBJ1-2, with D unclear. Trimming removed 3 bases from V and 1 base from J, with 12 bases in between. The germline V gene has CDR1 SEHNR and CDR2 FQNEAQ (reference sequence). This CDR3 region has 15 residues. The CDR3 loop reads CASSFGGSLNYGYTF. Written as DNA, the CDR3 is TGTGCCAGCAGCTTTGGAGGCAGCCTTAACTATGGCTACACCTTC. Based on the CDR3 plus reference TRBV7-9 and TRBJ1-2, the full variable domain is DTGVSQNPRHKITKRGQNVTFRCDPISEHNRLYWYRQTLGQGPEFLTYFQNEAQLEKSRLLSDRFSAERPKGSFSTLEIQRTEQGDSAMYLCASSFGGSLNYGYTFGSGTRLTVV.

This clonotype was detected a few times. The chain couples TRBV6-1 to TRBJ2-2, with 8 bases matching TRBD2. Germline V gene sequence: CDR1 MNHNS, CDR2 SASEGT. The CDR3 covers 17 residues. V gave up 6 bases and J gave up 0 bases; unmatched junction bases: 9. This CDR3 reads CASRASGSPTNTGELFF. The CDR3 DNA follows: TGTGCCAGCAGAGCGAGCGGGAGTCCGACGAACACCGGGGAGCTGTTTTTT.

The sample holds a few counts of this clonotype. The genes are TRBV6-1 and TRBJ1-5, with TRBD1 as a possible D gene (5 bases). V lost 7 bases, J lost 9 bases, and 10 bases lay in between. The CDR3 is 11 amino acids. Per the germline V gene, CDR1 is MNHNS and CDR2 is SASEGT. CDR3 nucleotides: TGTGCCAGCACGAACGGGGGGCCCCAGCATTTT. This encodes CASTNGGPQHF.

This clonotype was seen more than once but under ten times. The chain carries TRBV24-1 and TRBJ2-3, with 9 bases fitting TRBD1. CDR1 and CDR2 from the germline V gene are KGHDR and SFDVKD. The CDR3 extends over 22 amino acids. V shed 8 bases, J shed 0 bases, and the junction held 26 bases outside the gene matches. The CDR3 protein is CATTQLGSGQGARPSSTDTQYF. CDR3 bases: TGTGCCACCACTCAGTTGGGGTCGGGACAGGGAGCGCGTCCCTCTAGCACAGATACGCAGTATTTT.

This chain links TRBV5-1 with TRBJ1-1, with D hard to call. Germline V lookup: CDR1 SGHRS, CDR2 YFSETQ. Trimming stripped 4 bases from V and 0 bases from J, with 10 bases between. The CDR3 runs 14 residues. The CDR3: CASSAGNMNTEAFF. CDR3 nucleotide sequence: TGCGCCAGCAGCGCAGGAAACATGAACACTGAAGCTTTCTTT.

In its sample, this clonotype was seen many times. Relative to the germline gene, one junction end is altered; a read error may explain this. The chain uses TRBV2 and TRBJ1-1, with D unclear. Germline CDR1 and CDR2: SNHLY and FYNNEI. This CDR3 comprises 13 residues. The DNA of the CDR3 is TGTGCCAGCGGTGAAATCATGAACACTGAAGCTTTCTTT. Its translation: CASGEIMNTEAFF. The full variable domain, with the rest looked up from reference TRBV2 and TRBJ1-1, is EPEVTQTPSHQVTQMGQEVILRCVPISNHLYFYWYRQILGQKVEFLVSFYNNEISEKSEIFDDQFSVERPDGSNFTLKIRSTKLEDSAMYFCASGEIMNTEAFFGQGTRLTVV.

The V call is TRBV7-2, the J call TRBJ2-5; D is possibly TRBD1 or TRBD2 (6 bases each). Looked up from germline, CDR1 is SGHTA and CDR2 is FQGNSA. This CDR3 has 14 residues. Trimming took 4 bases from V and 5 from J, leaving 14 bases between them. The CDR3 is CASSWILGGETQYF. CDR3 DNA sequence: TGTGCCAGCAGCTGGATCCTAGGGGGGGAGACCCAGTACTTC.

There are a few counts of this clonotype. The chain couples TRBV27 to TRBJ2-7; D not certain. The V and J ends lost 0 bases and 5 bases respectively, with 11 bases between them. Per germline, CDR1 MNHEY and CDR2 SMNVEV (reference sequence). The CDR3 consists of 14 residues. CDR3 sequence reads: CASSLSQERDEQYF. DNA for the CDR3: TGTGCCAGCAGTTTATCTCAGGAACGTGACGAGCAGTACTTC.

This clonotype was picked up many times. The chain employs TRBV7-2 and TRBJ2-5; the D is unclear. V was cut by 0 bases and J by 4 bases, with 9 bases left in between. The germline V gene has CDR1 SGHTA and CDR2 FQGNSA. There are 14 residues in the CDR3. In nucleotides, the CDR3 is TGTGCCAGCAGCTTAGCGGGGATTTTAGAGACCCAGTACTTC. It translates to CASSLAGILETQYF.

This clonotype was recorded at least ten times. This rearrangement joins TRBV5-1 to TRBJ2-4; D is perhaps TRBD1 (6 bases). CDR3 length: 15 residues. Trimming took 0 bases from V and 6 from J, leaving 13 bases between them. From germline, CDR1 is SGHRS and CDR2 YFSETQ. The CDR3 loop is CASSLDAGAINIQYF. The CDR3 DNA reads as TGCGCCAGCAGCTTGGATGCAGGGGCGATAAACATTCAGTACTTC.

In its sample, this clonotype was seen many times. CDR3 sequence reads: CSAKQGGSYNSPLHF. CDR3 coding DNA: TGCAGTGCTAAACAAGGGGGCTCCTATAATTCACCCCTCCACTTT. V and J are TRBV20-1 and TRBJ1-6; TRBD1 is a possible D gene (6 bases). The CDR3 totals 15 residues. Germline V lookup: CDR1 DFQATT, CDR2 SNEGSKA (reference sequence). V was cut by 4 bases and J by 0 bases, with 10 bases left in between.

This clonotype was picked up a small number of times. The CDR3 nucleotides read TGTGCCAGCAGCTTAGGGACAGGGGGCGGATCGGGTGAAGCTTTCTTT. Protein product: CASSLGTGGGSGEAFF. The chain combines TRBV7-2 with TRBJ1-1; 11 bases line up with TRBD1. There are 16 residues in the CDR3. Germline V gene lookup returns CDR1 SGHTA and CDR2 FQGNSA. V trimming: 1 base; J trimming: 7 bases; junction bases outside the gene matches: 8.

This clonotype has a single count. The chain links TRBV6-2 or TRBV6-3 to TRBJ2-7; TRBD1 agrees at 10 bases. The CDR3 loop spans 14 amino acids. Per germline, CDR1 MNHEY and CDR2 SVGEGT. With V trimmed by 5 bases and J by 4 bases, 5 bases remained unmatched. The CDR3 nucleotides are TGTGCCAGCAGTCAAGACAGGGGGCAGTACGAGCAGTACTTC. It is translated as CASSQDRGQYEQYF.